This is a list of T cell receptor beta chains from one sample in a study of T cells in Graves' hyperthyroidism and ophthalmopathy. TCRdb redid the calling of the multiplex PCR reads with MiXCR, one entry per CDR3 protein. The sample yields more than 500,000 distinct CDR3 sequences, roughly 15% seen once. The sample was blood. The source of these receptors is a woman in her 30s with Graves' hyperthyroidism. The CDR3 runs from the conserved cysteine through the conserved F or W. The order of the fields is V gene, clone size, J gene, D gene, CDR3 protein, CDR3 DNA. The D gene is left open where the match is weak. Size tells how often a clone was seen (once, few, many) or the class of an expanded clone, and some rows leave it out.

>TRBV10-1|many|TRBJ2-2|NA
CASSESSTGELFF
TGCGCCAGCAGTGAGTCGAGCACCGGGGAGCTGTTTTTT
>TRBV5-1|NA|TRBJ2-1|NA
CASRGSSNSYNEQFF
TGCGCCAGCAGGGGCAGCTCGAACTCCTACAATGAGCAGTTCTTC
>TRBV6-2/TRBV6-3|NA|TRBJ2-2|NA
CASSLPTMGSANTGELFF
TGTGCCAGCAGTCTCCCCACGATGGGGTCCGCGAACACCGGGGAGCTGTTTTTT
>TRBV2|few|TRBJ1-5|NA
CASSDGTNQPQHF
TGTGCCAGCAGTGACGGAACCAATCAGCCCCAGCATTTT
>TRBV6-1|NA|TRBJ1-5|NA
CASTPDSYYSNQPQHF
TGTGCCAGCACCCCAGACAGTTATTATAGCAATCAGCCCCAGCATTTT
>TRBV28|many|TRBJ1-2|NA
CASSSFSGFYGYTF
TGTGCCAGCAGTTCGTTCTCAGGGTTCTATGGCTACACCTTC
>TRBV10-3|many|TRBJ1-1|NA
CAISESEKAFF
TGTGCCATCAGTGAGTCGGAGAAAGCTTTCTTT
>TRBV6-5|NA|TRBJ2-2|NA
CATSYSGQDTGELFF
TGTGCCACCAGTTACTCGGGCCAGGACACCGGGGAGCTGTTTTTT
>TRBV10-3|many|TRBJ2-7|NA
CAISNTQDEQYF
TGTGCCATCAGCAATACACAAGACGAGCAGTACTTC
>TRBV28|many|TRBJ2-3|NA
CASSYDSASTDTQYF
TGTGCCAGCAGCTACGACAGTGCTAGCACAGATACGCAGTATTTT
>TRBV12-3/TRBV12-4|few|TRBJ2-3|NA
CASSPPERAGTDTQYF
TGTGCCAGCAGTCCCCCCGAGCGGGCCGGCACAGATACGCAGTATTTT
>TRBV29-1|few|TRBJ1-5|NA
CSVRDGSNQPQHF
TGCAGCGTTAGGGACGGGTCCAATCAGCCCCAGCATTTT
>TRBV12-5|NA|TRBJ2-2|TRBD2
CASGSGTSRYTGELFF
TGTGCTAGTGGTTCCGGGACTAGCCGGTACACCGGGGAGCTGTTTTTT
>TRBV28|many|TRBJ2-7|NA
CASSSSGIIGYEQYF
TGTGCCAGCAGCTCGTCAGGGATAATAGGCTACGAGCAGTACTTC
>TRBV29-1|NA|TRBJ2-7|TRBD1
CSVEGTGRFSYEQYF
TGCAGCGTTGAGGGGACAGGGAGGTTCTCCTACGAGCAGTACTTC
>TRBV7-2|many|TRBJ2-1|NA
CASSSTQSSYNEQFF
TGTGCCAGCAGCTCTACCCAGAGCTCCTACAATGAGCAGTTCTTC
>TRBV7-2|NA|TRBJ2-1|NA
CASSLVPGDYNEQFF
TGTGCCAGCAGCTTAGTGCCGGGTGACTACAATGAGCAGTTCTTC
>TRBV13|NA|TRBJ2-7|TRBD1
CASSLTGAAYEQYF
TGTGCCAGCAGCTTGACAGGGGCGGCCTACGAGCAGTACTTC
>TRBV30|NA|TRBJ2-7|TRBD1
CAWSAGQGGYEQYF
TGTGCCTGGAGCGCGGGACAGGGTGGCTACGAGCAGTACTTC
>TRBV24-1|few|TRBJ1-1|TRBD1
CATRDRVGTEALF
TGTGCCACCAGGGACAGGGTGGGAACTGAAGCTCTCTTT